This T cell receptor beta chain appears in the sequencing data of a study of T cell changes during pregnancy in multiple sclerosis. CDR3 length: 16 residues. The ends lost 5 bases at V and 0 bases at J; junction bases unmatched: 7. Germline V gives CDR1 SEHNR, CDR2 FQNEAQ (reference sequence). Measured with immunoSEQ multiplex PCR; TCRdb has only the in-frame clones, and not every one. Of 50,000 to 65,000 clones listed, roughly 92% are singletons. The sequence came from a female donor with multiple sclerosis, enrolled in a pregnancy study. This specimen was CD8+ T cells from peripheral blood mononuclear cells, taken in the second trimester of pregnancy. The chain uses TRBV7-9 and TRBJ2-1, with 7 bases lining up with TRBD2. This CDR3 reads CASSPRGVSSYNEQFF. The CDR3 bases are TGTGCCAGCAGCCCTCGGGGGGTTAGCTCCTACAATGAGCAGTTCTTC.